The 15 T cell receptor beta chains below were found in one sample sequenced in a study of blood T cell repertoires in COVID-19. The assay was immunoSEQ multiplex PCR, and TCRdb's table has in-frame clones only and misses some. The sample lists around 75,000 clones, 80% to 90% seen once, with about 0.6% in the top ten. The sequencing input was peripheral blood. The source is a man aged 55 to 70 with acute or convalescent COVID-19.

This clone was recorded only once. The J gene is TRBJ2-7, the V gene TRBV5-1; 9 positions agree with TRBD2. The germline gives CDR1 SGHRS, CDR2 YFSETQ. Trimming at V came to 0 bases and at J to 4 bases, leaving 2 bases not matched to a gene. CDR3 size: 14 residues. The CDR3 nucleotides read TGCGCCAGCAGCTTGGTAGCGGGGGAGTACGAGCAGTACTTC. Protein sequence: CASSLVAGEYEQYF.

In this sample, this clone turned up once. This chain links TRBV5-5 with TRBJ1-2; D not resolved. The CDR3 runs to 13 residues. V lost 0 bases and J lost 4, with 7 bases in between. CDR1 and CDR2 (germline): SGHKS, YYEKEE (reference sequence). The CDR3 here is CASSLDIPYGYTF. The CDR3 region has the DNA TGTGCCAGCAGCTTGGACATCCCCTATGGCTACACCTTC.

In DNA, the CDR3 is TGTGCCAGCAGCTTAGAGGGGGGGGCTCTGGAAGATACGCAGTATTTT. Protein product: CASSLEGGALEDTQYF. The rearrangement uses TRBV11-2 and TRBJ2-3; D perhaps matches TRBD2 (7 bases). Germline V gene data show CDR1 as SGHAT and CDR2 as FQNNGV. The V end lost 0 bases, the J end lost 5 bases, and 15 bases lay between the germline ends. This CDR3 spans 16 amino acids. Filled out from reference TRBV11-2 and TRBJ2-3, the complete variable domain reads EAGVAQSPRYKIIEKRQSVAFWCNPISGHATLYWYQQILGQGPKLLIQFQNNGVVDDSQLPKDRFSAERLKGVDSTLKIQPAKLEDSAVYLCASSLEGGALEDTQYFGPGTRLTVL.

This CDR3 reads CASSISSRTGGRKFGYTF. In DNA, the CDR3 is TGTGCCAGTAGTATAAGTTCCCGGACTGGCGGAAGAAAGTTTGGCTACACCTTC. The chain links TRBV19 to TRBJ1-2; D is uncertain. Trimming took off 2 bases at V and 7 bases at J, with 26 bases between the two ends. The CDR3 has 18 amino acids. Germline-derived CDR1 and CDR2 are LNHDA and SQIVND (reference sequence).

The V and J genes are TRBV5-4 and TRBJ2-3; D may be TRBD2 (5 bases). CDR1 and CDR2 (germline): SGHNT, YYREEE (reference sequence). CDR3 length: 15 residues. V lost 2 bases, J lost 0 bases, and 10 bases lay in between. The DNA for the CDR3 is TGTGCCAGCAGCTTTGTGGAGGTGAGCACAGATACGCAGTATTTT. Translation gives CASSFVEVSTDTQYF.

The gene calls are TRBV5-8 and TRBJ2-5, with 11 bases fitting TRBD1. The CDR3 extends over 15 amino acids. Losses at the gene ends were 5 bases for V and 4 bases for J; bases not matched to a gene: 7. CDR1 is SGHTS, CDR2 YDEGEE, per germline. The CDR3 DNA sequence: TGTGCCAGCAGGACCGGGACAGGGGGTGTAGAGACCCAGTACTTC. Protein product: CASRTGTGGVETQYF.

The chain couples TRBV7-8 to TRBJ2-1, with D possibly matching TRBD1 (5 bases). Germline assignment: CDR1 SGHVS and CDR2 FQNEAQ. Trimming took off 0 bases at V and 0 bases at J, with 6 bases between the two ends. CDR3 length: 15 amino acids. The CDR3: CASSLARGSYNEQFF. The DNA for the CDR3 is TGTGCCAGCAGCTTAGCAAGGGGCTCCTACAATGAGCAGTTCTTC.

The V call is TRBV6-6, the J call TRBJ2-7, with D possibly being TRBD1 (6 bases). V was shortened by 10 bases and J by 6 bases, with 16 bases between the two germline ends. The CDR3 runs to 12 residues. CDR1 MNHNY and CDR2 SVGAGI come from the germline V gene (reference sequence). The CDR3 is CAINQGFGEQYF. CDR3 coding DNA: TGTGCCATCAACCAGGGGTTCGGCGAGCAGTACTTC.

This clone was observed a single time. V and J are TRBV5-1 and TRBJ1-1; 10 positions match TRBD1. The junction had 9 bases not matched to a gene; V was cut back by 4 bases and J by 3 bases. CDR3 length: 16 amino acids. Germline V gene lookup returns CDR1 SGHRS and CDR2 YFSETQ. Written as DNA, the CDR3 is TGCGCCAGCAGCAAGGGACAGGGGACAAAAGACACTGAAGCTTTCTTT. Translating it yields CASSKGQGTKDTEAFF.

The rearrangement joins TRBV12-3 or TRBV12-4 to TRBJ1-1; weak D call: TRBD1 (6 bases). Between the trimmed V and J ends, which lost 6 bases and 4 bases, there was a span of 12 bases. The CDR3 is 13 residues long. The CDR3 sequence is CASRRQATTEAFF. In DNA form, the CDR3 reads TGTGCCAGCAGGAGACAGGCTACCACTGAAGCTTTCTTT.

This clone occurred once. The rearrangement joins TRBV27 to TRBJ1-1; TRBD1 matches 9 bases. Trimming removed 5 bases from V and 4 bases from J; junction bases left unmatched: 8. Germline V gene lookup returns CDR1 MNHEY and CDR2 SMNVEV (reference sequence). CDR3 size: 15 residues. CDR3 loop: CASSIRGTGTTEAFF. The CDR3 bases are TGTGCCAGCAGTATCCGCGGGACAGGGACCACTGAAGCTTTCTTT.

This clone was detected only once. The chain couples TRBV5-1 to TRBJ2-3; maybe TRBD2 (6 bases). Germline CDR1 reads SGHRS; CDR2 reads YFSETQ. V gave up 7 bases and J gave up 0 bases, with 24 bases separating them. CDR3 size: 18 residues. The DNA for the CDR3 is TGCGCCAGCGCATCCCCCCCCGGGGGACCTGCTAGCACAGATACGCAGTATTTT. This encodes CASASPPGGPASTDTQYF.

V and J are TRBV6-2 or TRBV6-3 and TRBJ2-1; possibly TRBD2 for D (6 bases). The CDR3 runs 16 residues. The V gene lost 4 bases and the J gene lost 0 bases, with 13 bases spanning the gap. From germline, CDR1 is MNHEY and CDR2 SVGEGT. The CDR3 region has the DNA TGTGCCAGCAGTTCCACCGGTAGCGGCTCCTACAATGAGCAGTTCTTC. Amino acids: CASSSTGSGSYNEQFF.

V usage is TRBV27 and J usage is TRBJ1-5, with 9 positions matching TRBD1. Unmatched junction bases numbered 3, after V lost 2 bases and J lost 4 bases. The CDR3 is 15 residues long. Germline assignment: CDR1 MNHEY and CDR2 SMNVEV (reference sequence). CDR3: CASSLGTGTNQPQHF. CDR3 DNA sequence: TGTGCCAGCAGTTTAGGGACAGGGACTAATCAGCCCCAGCATTTT.

The V and J genes are TRBV5-1 and TRBJ1-1; D gene unclear. Germline lookup yields CDR1 SGHRS and CDR2 YFSETQ. Trimming shortened V by 4 bases and J by 6 bases, and 13 bases separated the two germline ends. CDR3 length equals 13 residues. The CDR3 here is CASSKKPGAEAFF. CDR3 bases: TGCGCCAGCAGCAAGAAACCCGGAGCTGAAGCTTTCTTT.